This T cell receptor (beta chain) was found in a study of CD8 T cells in ankylosing spondylitis. Notes on this clonotype: Its specificity is not known.

The authors made TCR beta libraries by quantitative 5'-RACE with molecular barcodes. TCRdb independently ran MiXCR on the 5' RACE reads; one entry per CDR3 protein. The data show about 480,000 distinct CDR3 sequences, 15% to 20% seen once. The study, taken as a whole, reports: Significantly higher representation of disease-linked clones was reported for matched ankylosing spondylitis synovial fluid. Disease-linked clones were found to be CD8+ and relatively rare in peripheral blood. Blood from ankylosing spondylitis patients appeared to carry a characteristic eight-variant TCR beta motif.

The germline gives CDR1 LGHNA, CDR2 YNFKEQ. V was clipped by 4 bases and J by 1 base; unmatched bases: 6. The CDR3 consists of 16 residues. Sequenced: blood, either unsorted or a sorted T cell fraction (not recorded which). The chain employs TRBV4-2 and TRBJ2-7, with 11 bases fitting TRBD2. This TCR came from a male donor with ankylosing spondylitis. DNA of the CDR3: TGTGCCAGCAGCCGAACCGGGACTAGCGGATCCTACGAGCAGTACTTC. It specifies CASSRTGTSGSYEQYF.